This T cell receptor (beta chain) was recorded in a study of cytomegalovirus exposure and HLA in healthy donors. With 60 Vbeta and 13 Jbeta primers, the PCR was carried out. Data came from immunoSEQ multiplex PCR; TCRdb stores just in-frame clones and leaves some out. Here the sample spans about 150,000 clones, about three fifths being singletons. Concerning this clone itself: What it recognizes is unknown.

CDR1 is SSHAT, CDR2 FNYEAQ, per germline (reference sequence). The CDR3 has 14 residues. Trimming removed 5 bases from V and 0 bases from J, with 5 bases in between. The study, taken as a whole, reports: There was a cluster of highly shared sequence variants that was likely a sequencing artifact. In a later analysis, a missense DCLRE1C variant was linked to TCR beta V- and J-gene trimming. It was assumed in the presence/absence analyses that sequencing depth was roughly uniform across donors. Later analysis found that TCR beta chains associated with HLA were more clonally expanded than other, equally common chains.

The chain combines TRBV7-7 with TRBJ2-6; D unresolved. This TCR derives from a woman aged 25 to 39 in good health and CMV-seropositive. Sequenced input: PBMCs. CDR3 loop: CASSPRSGANVLTF. The CDR3 DNA is TGTGCCAGCAGCCCGCGCTCTGGGGCCAACGTCCTGACTTTC.